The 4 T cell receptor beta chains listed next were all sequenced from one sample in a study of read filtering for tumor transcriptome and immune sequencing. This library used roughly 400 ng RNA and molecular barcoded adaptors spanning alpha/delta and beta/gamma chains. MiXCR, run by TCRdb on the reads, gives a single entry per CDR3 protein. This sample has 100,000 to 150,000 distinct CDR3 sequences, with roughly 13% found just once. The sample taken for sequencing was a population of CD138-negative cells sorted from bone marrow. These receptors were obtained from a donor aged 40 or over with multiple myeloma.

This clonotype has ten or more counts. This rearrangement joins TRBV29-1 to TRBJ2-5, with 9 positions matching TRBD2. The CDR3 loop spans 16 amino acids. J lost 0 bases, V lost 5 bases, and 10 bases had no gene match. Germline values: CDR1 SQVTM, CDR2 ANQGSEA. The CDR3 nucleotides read TGCAGCGTTACCCTCGTAGGCGGGAGGGACCAAGAGACCCAGTACTTC. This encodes CSVTLVGGRDQETQYF.

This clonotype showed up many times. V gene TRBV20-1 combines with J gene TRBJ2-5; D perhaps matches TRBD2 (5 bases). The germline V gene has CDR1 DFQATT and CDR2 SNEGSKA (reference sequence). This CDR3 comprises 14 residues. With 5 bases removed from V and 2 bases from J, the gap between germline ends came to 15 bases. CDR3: CSAQPSGGQETQYF. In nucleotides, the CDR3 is TGCAGTGCTCAACCGAGCGGAGGACAAGAGACCCAGTACTTC.

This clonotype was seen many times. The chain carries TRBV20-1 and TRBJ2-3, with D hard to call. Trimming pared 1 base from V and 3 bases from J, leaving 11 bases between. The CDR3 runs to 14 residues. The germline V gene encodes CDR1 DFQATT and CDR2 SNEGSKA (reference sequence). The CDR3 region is CSARGDLGTDTQYF. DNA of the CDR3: TGCAGTGCTAGAGGGGATCTTGGTACAGATACGCAGTATTTT.

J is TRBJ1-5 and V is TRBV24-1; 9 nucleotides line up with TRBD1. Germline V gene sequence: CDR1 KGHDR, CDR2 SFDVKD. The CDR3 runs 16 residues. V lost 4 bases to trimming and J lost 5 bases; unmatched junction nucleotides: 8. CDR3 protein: CATSERQGVKYQPQHF. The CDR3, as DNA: TGTGCCACCAGTGAACGACAGGGGGTTAAATATCAGCCCCAGCATTTT.